The 30 T cell receptor beta chains in this list originate from one sample, sequenced in a study of blood T cell repertoires in COVID-19. Only in-frame clones appear in the TCRdb table, and some are missing; sequencing was by immunoSEQ multiplex PCR. This table holds about 190,000 clones, more than 75% found once. Material for sequencing was peripheral blood. The receptors stem from a woman of 80 years or more with acute or convalescent COVID-19.

The chain recombines TRBV7-8 with TRBJ2-1; TRBD2 agrees at 12 bases. CDR3 length: 20 amino acids. Per germline, CDR1 SGHVS and CDR2 FQNEAQ. Germline trimming cut 2 bases from V and 0 bases from J; bases unmatched to any gene: 11. The CDR3 bases are TGTGCCAGCAGCTTAAGGGGGACTAGCGGGTTCTCAATCTCCTACAATGAGCAGTTCTTC. It codes for CASSLRGTSGFSISYNEQFF.

This clone was seen just once. The chain uses TRBV27 and TRBJ2-6, with unresolved D. V lost 6 bases to trimming and J lost 5 bases, with 20 bases between them. Germline V gene data show CDR1 as MNHEY and CDR2 as SMNVEV (reference sequence). The length of the CDR3 is 17 residues. The CDR3: CASSRGSFPIWANVLTF. The CDR3 DNA reads TGTGCCAGCAGCCGCGGCAGTTTTCCTATCTGGGCCAACGTCCTGACTTTC.

J is TRBJ2-5 and V is TRBV18; the D gene is possibly TRBD2 (5 bases). In germline, CDR1 is KGHSH, CDR2 LQKENI. CDR3 length: 14 amino acids. Trimming cost V 6 bases and J 3 bases, with 14 bases left between them. CDR3 DNA: TGTGCCAGCTCTCGAGTCCGGGGAGAAGAGACCCAGTACTTC. Translated: CASSRVRGEETQYF.

This rearrangement joins TRBV7-9 to TRBJ2-7; 7 bases are shared with TRBD2. Germline values: CDR1 SEHNR, CDR2 FQNEAQ (reference sequence). The trim removed 5 bases at V and 4 bases at J, leaving 8 bases unmatched. This CDR3 has 14 residues. The CDR3 DNA follows: TGTGCCAGCAGCAAACGCGGGAGCGGATACGAGCAGTACTTC. Protein sequence: CASSKRGSGYEQYF.

V gene TRBV30 combines with J gene TRBJ1-1; 7 positions match TRBD1. Germline V gene lookup returns CDR1 GTSNPN and CDR2 SVGIG (reference sequence). The J segment lost 4 bases and the V segment lost 3 bases, leaving 5 bases of the junction unmatched. This CDR3 has 13 amino acids. The CDR3 loop is CAWRTGYVTEAFF. The CDR3 bases are TGTGCCTGGAGGACAGGGTATGTCACTGAAGCTTTCTTT.

The genes are TRBV3-1 (or the pseudogene TRBV3-2) and TRBJ1-1, with D tentatively TRBD1 (5 bases). The CDR3 sequence is 13 residues long. V lost 1 base to trimming and J lost 6 bases, with 9 bases between them. Germline loops: CDR1 LGHDT, CDR2 YNNKEL (reference sequence). The CDR3 region is CASSQVEGAEAFF. The DNA of the CDR3 is TGTGCCAGCAGCCAAGTTGAAGGGGCTGAAGCTTTCTTT.

V is TRBV7-2 and J is TRBJ2-6; no firm D call. Germline CDR1 SGHTA, CDR2 FQGNSA. This CDR3 has 15 residues. Trimming stripped 1 base from V and 0 bases from J, with 4 bases between. The CDR3 here is CASSLGSSGANVLTF. For the CDR3, the DNA is TGTGCCAGCAGCTTAGGGAGCTCTGGGGCCAACGTCCTGACTTTC.

The chain joins TRBV14 to TRBJ2-2; a weak D match, TRBD1 (5 bases). The V and J ends lost 7 bases and 1 base respectively, with 10 bases between them. Germline CDR1 SGHDN, CDR2 FVKESK. This CDR3 region has 14 residues. In DNA, the CDR3 is TGTGCCAGCACAGGGTCACGGAACACCGGGGAGCTGTTTTTT. This codes for CASTGSRNTGELFF.

The chain is built from TRBV6-6 and TRBJ2-7, with TRBD1 matching 9 bases. CDR3 length: 16 amino acids. CDR1 is MNHNY, CDR2 SVGAGI, per germline (reference sequence). Trimming took 2 bases from V and 0 from J; bases not matched to a gene: 5. CDR3 sequence (DNA): TGTGCCAGCAGTTACCACGGGACAGGGCGCTCCTACGAGCAGTACTTC. This gives the protein CASSYHGTGRSYEQYF.

This clone has just one count. The chain is built from TRBV28 and TRBJ1-2; D may be TRBD1 (6 bases). Germline CDR1 reads MDHEN; CDR2 reads SYDVKM. The V and J ends lost 7 bases and 4 bases respectively, with 16 bases between them. The CDR3 totals 14 residues. For the CDR3, the DNA is TGTGCCAGCACCATAGGGGGAGAACCCTATGGCTACACCTTC. It encodes CASTIGGEPYGYTF.

This chain connects TRBV3-1 (or the pseudogene TRBV3-2) to TRBJ1-3; D remains ambiguous. V lost 3 bases and J lost 7, with 7 bases in between. Germline CDR1 is LGHDT and CDR2 is YNNKEL (reference sequence). CDR3 size: 12 residues. CDR3 sequence: CASSQEFNTIYF. The CDR3 region has the DNA TGTGCCAGCAGCCAGGAGTTTAACACCATATATTTT.

The chain carries TRBV28 and TRBJ1-4, with D perhaps TRBD1 (6 bases). CDR3 length: 14 residues. V was trimmed by 6 bases and J by 6 bases, leaving 14 bases between them. CDR1 and CDR2 (germline): MDHEN, SYDVKM. CDR3 in amino acids: CASSTTGRDEKLFF. The CDR3 bases are TGTGCCAGCAGCACTACAGGGCGGGATGAAAAACTGTTTTTT.

This clone came up a few times. This sequence joins TRBV7-3 and TRBJ2-3, with TRBD1 as a possible D gene (6 bases). The CDR3 runs to 14 residues. The germline CDR1 and CDR2 sequences are SGHTA and FQGTGA. The V gene lost 3 bases and the J gene lost 2 bases, with 9 bases spanning the gap. The CDR3 reads CASSFTGYTDTQYF. The CDR3 DNA reads as TGTGCCAGCAGCTTTACAGGGTACACAGATACGCAGTATTTT.

This clone was detected only once. The gene calls are TRBV19 and TRBJ1-2; TRBD1 is a possible D gene (5 bases). Germline V gives CDR1 LNHDA, CDR2 SQIVND (reference sequence). Trimming cost V 3 bases and J 8 bases, with 13 bases left between them. The CDR3 is 13 amino acids. As DNA, the CDR3 is TGTGCCAGTAGTATGGAGGGGTTTCGGGGCTACACCTTC. Protein product: CASSMEGFRGYTF.

This clone appeared a few times. This rearrangement joins TRBV3-1 (or the pseudogene TRBV3-2) to TRBJ1-2, with 9 bases aligning to TRBD1. The CDR3 length is 13 residues. CDR1 LGHDT and CDR2 YNNKEL come from the germline V gene (reference sequence). The trim removed 7 bases at V and 6 bases at J, leaving 6 bases unmatched. CDR3 DNA sequence: TGTGCCAGCAACCCCGGGACAGGGCATGGCTACACCTTC. This gives the protein CASNPGTGHGYTF.

In nucleotides, the CDR3 is TGTGCCAGCCAAAGGGGGTATGGCAATCAGCCCCAGCATTTT. Its protein product is CASQRGYGNQPQHF. The chain joins TRBV7-2 to TRBJ1-5; a possible D gene is TRBD1 (6 bases). Trimming left V 8 bases short and J 2 bases short, with 13 bases between. The CDR3 length is 14 residues. CDR1 and CDR2 from the germline V gene are SGHTA and FQGNSA. The full variable domain, in which reference TRBV7-2 and TRBJ1-5 provide the parts outside the CDR3, is GAGVSQSPSNKVTEKGKDVELRCDPISGHTALYWYRQSLGQGLEFLIYFQGNSAPDKSGLPSDRFSAERTGGSVSTLTIQRTQQEDSAVYLCASQRGYGNQPQHFGDGTRLSIL.

The V call is TRBV4-3, the J call TRBJ1-2; a weak D match, TRBD1 (5 bases). The length of the CDR3 is 15 residues. The V end was cut by 1 base, the J end by 8 bases, with 17 bases between. Germline V gene data show CDR1 as LGHNA and CDR2 as YSLEER. This CDR3 is CASSQGGSGGRGYTF. The CDR3 coding sequence is TGCGCCAGCAGCCAAGGGGGGTCCGGGGGTCGAGGCTACACCTTC.

The CDR3 DNA reads as TGTGCCAGCTCACCAGGGCAGGGAGGTTATGATACGCAGTATTTT. It encodes CASSPGQGGYDTQYF. V is TRBV18 and J is TRBJ2-3; possibly TRBD2 for D (6 bases). CDR3 length equals 15 residues. Trimming pared 2 bases from V and 6 bases from J, leaving 15 bases between. Germline V gives CDR1 KGHSH, CDR2 LQKENI.

The chain has TRBV27 and TRBJ1-2; perhaps TRBD1 as D (5 bases). The V gene lost 2 bases and the J gene lost 1 base, with 17 bases spanning the gap. Germline V gene lookup returns CDR1 MNHEY and CDR2 SMNVEV (reference sequence). The CDR3 totals 17 residues. The chain's CDR3 is CASSLKGMAPFNYGYTF. The CDR3, as DNA: TGTGCCAGCAGTTTAAAGGGGATGGCCCCGTTTAACTATGGCTACACCTTC.

The V call is TRBV10-2, the J call TRBJ1-1, with D possibly matching TRBD1 (5 bases). Trimming left V 8 bases short and J 1 base short, with 8 bases between. The CDR3 length is 12 residues. Germline V lookup: CDR1 WSHSY, CDR2 SAAADI. For the CDR3, the DNA is TGCGCCAGCCTGGGGGGGAACACTGAAGCTTTCTTT. The encoded protein is CASLGGNTEAFF.

This clone was counted only a few times. V usage is TRBV7-3 and J usage is TRBJ1-1, with D uncertain. V lost 2 bases and J 5 bases, leaving 15 bases between the germline ends. The CDR3 contains 15 residues. Germline CDR1 SGHTA, CDR2 FQGTGA. CDR3 sequence (DNA): TGTGCCAGCAGCTTATTTCACGGGGTCGGGACTGAAGCTTTCTTT. Its protein is CASSLFHGVGTEAFF. Variable domain in full (rest from reference TRBV7-3 and TRBJ1-1): GAGVSQTPSNKVTEKGKYVELRCDPISGHTALYWYRQSLGQGPEFLIYFQGTGAADDSGLPNDRFFAVRPEGSVSTLKIQRTERGDSAVYLCASSLFHGVGTEAFFGQGTRLTVV.

V and J are TRBV7-8 and TRBJ2-2; D is unresolved. CDR1 and CDR2 (germline): SGHVS, FQNEAQ. V was pared by 5 bases and J by 5 bases, with 6 bases between. This CDR3 is 12 amino acids long. This CDR3 is CASSHRTGELFF. CDR3 coding DNA: TGTGCCAGCAGCCATAGAACCGGGGAGCTGTTTTTT.

This chain connects TRBV21-1 to TRBJ2-5; TRBD2 is the table's D call and was not checked against the DNA. TRBV21-1 is an annotated pseudogene. This CDR3 contains 16 residues. The CDR3 DNA is TGTGCCAGCAGCAAAGTCGGCGGGAGAGCTCAAGAGACCCAGTACTTC. Translating it yields CASSKVGGRAQETQYF.

The chain uses TRBV21-1 and TRBJ1-1; TRBD1, as called in the table, went unchecked against the DNA. TRBV21-1 is listed as a pseudogene. CDR3 size: 14 residues. DNA for the CDR3: TGTGCCAGCAGCAAAGACAGAAGGCAGACTGAAGCTTTCTTT. This sequence encodes CASSKDRRQTEAFF.

The chain is built from TRBV5-1 and TRBJ1-4; D unresolved. V lost 3 bases to trimming and J lost 6 bases, with 6 bases between them. CDR3 length: 12 amino acids. Germline V gene lookup returns CDR1 SGHRS and CDR2 YFSETQ. The CDR3: CASSYPDEKLFF. CDR3 bases: TGCGCCAGCAGCTACCCGGATGAAAAACTGTTTTTT.

The CDR3 protein is CASSLDGTGSGNTIYF. CDR3 DNA sequence: TGTGCCAGCAGCTTAGATGGTACCGGCTCTGGAAACACCATATATTTT. The genes are TRBV7-9 and TRBJ1-3; D uncertain. The CDR3 runs to 16 residues. CDR1 SEHNR and CDR2 FQNEAQ come from the germline V gene (reference sequence). The V and J ends lost 1 base and 0 bases respectively, with 10 bases between them.

The chain recombines TRBV5-4 with TRBJ1-2, with D uncertain. The length of the CDR3 is 15 residues. Germline lookup yields CDR1 SGHNT and CDR2 YYREEE (reference sequence). Between the trimmed V and J ends, which lost 4 bases and 2 bases, there was a span of 15 bases. As DNA, the CDR3 is TGTGCCAGCAGCCCCAAGGGAGGGCTAAACTATGGCTACACCTTC. This translates into CASSPKGGLNYGYTF.

The chain links TRBV29-1 to TRBJ1-1; D is unclear. V lost 4 bases to trimming and J lost 1 base, with 10 bases between them. This CDR3 has 13 residues. Germline V gene sequence: CDR1 SQVTM, CDR2 ANQGSEA. The CDR3: CSVGRVRNTEAFF. The CDR3 coding sequence is TGCAGCGTTGGCCGTGTGAGGAACACTGAAGCTTTCTTT.

The rearrangement uses TRBV27 and TRBJ2-7, with D possibly matching TRBD1 (6 bases). CDR1 and CDR2 from the germline V gene are MNHEY and SMNVEV (reference sequence). Between the trimmed V and J ends, which lost 3 bases and 3 bases, there was a span of 9 bases. The CDR3 is 13 residues long. This CDR3 reads CASSLRTDYEQYF. The CDR3 region has the DNA TGTGCCAGCAGTTTGAGGACAGACTACGAGCAGTACTTC.

This sequence joins TRBV6-5 and TRBJ1-1; 9 bases line up with TRBD1. The V gene end was trimmed by 0 bases and the J gene end by 5 bases; junction bases not matched to a gene: 4. Per germline, CDR1 MNHEY and CDR2 SVGAGI. The CDR3 spans 15 residues. CDR3 bases: TGTGCCAGCAGTTACTCCAACAGGGGGCGGACTGAAGCTTTCTTT. Encoded protein: CASSYSNRGRTEAFF.